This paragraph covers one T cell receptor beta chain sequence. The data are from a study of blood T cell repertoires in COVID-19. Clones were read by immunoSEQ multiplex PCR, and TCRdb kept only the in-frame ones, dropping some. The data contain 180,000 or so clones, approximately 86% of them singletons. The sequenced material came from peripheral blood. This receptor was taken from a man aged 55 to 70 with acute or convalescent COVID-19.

The CDR3 protein is CASKQMSGKGNTIYF. The CDR3 bases are TGTGCCAGCAAACAAATGTCGGGGAAAGGAAACACCATATATTTT. J is TRBJ1-3 and V is TRBV6-6, with unresolved D. CDR1 is MNHNY, CDR2 SVGAGI, per germline (reference sequence). This CDR3 is built from 15 residues. V lost 7 bases to trimming and J lost 4 bases, with 17 bases between them.